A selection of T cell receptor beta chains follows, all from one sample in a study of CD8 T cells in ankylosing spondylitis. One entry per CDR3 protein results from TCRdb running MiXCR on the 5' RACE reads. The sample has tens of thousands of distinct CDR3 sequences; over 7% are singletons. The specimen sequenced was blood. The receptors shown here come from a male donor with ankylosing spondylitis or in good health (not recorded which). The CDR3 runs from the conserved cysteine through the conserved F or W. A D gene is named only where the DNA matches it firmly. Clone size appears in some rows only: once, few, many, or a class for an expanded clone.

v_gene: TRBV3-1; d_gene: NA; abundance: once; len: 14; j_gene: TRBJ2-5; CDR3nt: TGTGCCAGCAGCCCCGGGACACGCCAAGAGACCCAGTACTTC; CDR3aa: CASSPGTRQETQYF
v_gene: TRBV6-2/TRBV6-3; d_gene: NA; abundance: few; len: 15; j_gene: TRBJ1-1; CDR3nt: TGTGCCAGCAGTTACTCAGGGTTTCCAGTAGCTGAAGCTTTCTTT; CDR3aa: CASSYSGFPVAEAFF
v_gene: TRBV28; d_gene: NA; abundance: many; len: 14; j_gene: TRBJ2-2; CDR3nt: TGTGCCAGCAGCTACCCCAGGGAGGCCGGGGAGCTGTTTTTT; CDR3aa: CASSYPREAGELFF
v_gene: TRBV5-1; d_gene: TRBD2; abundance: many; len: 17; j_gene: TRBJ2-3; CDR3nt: TGCGCCAGCAGCCCTGGGACTAGCGGGGGGGCCACAGATACGCAGTATTTT; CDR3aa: CASSPGTSGGATDTQYF
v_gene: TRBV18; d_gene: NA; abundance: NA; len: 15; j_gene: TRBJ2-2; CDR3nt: TGTGCCAGCTCATTGGACAAAACCCCCACCGGGGAGCTGTTTTTT; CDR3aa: CASSLDKTPTGELFF
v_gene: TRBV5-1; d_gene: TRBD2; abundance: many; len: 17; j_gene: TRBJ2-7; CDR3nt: TGCGCCAGCAGCTTTCGGCCTAGCGGTACCTCCGCCTACGAGCAGTACTTC; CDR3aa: CASSFRPSGTSAYEQYF
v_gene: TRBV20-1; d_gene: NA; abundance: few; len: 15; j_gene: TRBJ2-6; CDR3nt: TGCAGTGCTCCGTACCCCCACTCTGGGGCCAACGTCCTGACTTTC; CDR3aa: CSAPYPHSGANVLTF
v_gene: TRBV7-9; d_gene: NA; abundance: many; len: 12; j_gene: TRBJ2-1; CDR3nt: TGTGCCAGCAGCTTAGCTAACAATGAGCAGTTCTTC; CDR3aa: CASSLANNEQFF
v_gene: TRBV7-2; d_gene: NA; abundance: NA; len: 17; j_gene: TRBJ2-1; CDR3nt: TGTGCCAGCAGTTTTAGCCCTGCGAACCTGGGGAAAAATGAGCAGTTCTTC; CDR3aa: CASSFSPANLGKNEQFF
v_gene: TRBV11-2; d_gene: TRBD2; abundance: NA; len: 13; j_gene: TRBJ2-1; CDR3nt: TGTGCCAGCAGCTTAGGGTGGGGGGGTGAGCAGTTCTTC; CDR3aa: CASSLGWGGEQFF
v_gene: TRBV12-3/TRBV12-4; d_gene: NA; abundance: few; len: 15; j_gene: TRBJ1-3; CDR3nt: TGTGCCAGCAGCCCAACGAGCGGGGTCGAAGGCACCATATATTTT; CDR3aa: CASSPTSGVEGTIYF
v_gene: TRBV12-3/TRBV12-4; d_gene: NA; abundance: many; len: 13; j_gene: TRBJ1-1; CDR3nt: TGTGCCAGCAGTTTCACAGGGCTGACTGAAGCTTTCTTT; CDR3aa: CASSFTGLTEAFF
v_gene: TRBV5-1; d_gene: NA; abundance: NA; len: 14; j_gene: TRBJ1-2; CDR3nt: TGCGCCAGCAGCTTGGACAGTCGGAGCTATGGCTACACCTTC; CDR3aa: CASSLDSRSYGYTF
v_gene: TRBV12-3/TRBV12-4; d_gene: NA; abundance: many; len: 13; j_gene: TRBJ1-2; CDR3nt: TGTGCCAGCAGTACACCCGAGATACGGGCTGTAACCTTC; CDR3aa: CASSTPEIRAVTF
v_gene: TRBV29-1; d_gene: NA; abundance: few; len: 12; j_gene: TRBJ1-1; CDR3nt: TGCAGCGTTGATAGAGAGAACACTGAAGCTTTCTTT; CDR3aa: CSVDRENTEAFF
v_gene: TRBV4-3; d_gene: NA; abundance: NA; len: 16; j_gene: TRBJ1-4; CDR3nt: TGCGCCAGCAGCCAGTGGGGAACAGATCCGAATGAAAAACTGTTTTTT; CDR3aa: CASSQWGTDPNEKLFF
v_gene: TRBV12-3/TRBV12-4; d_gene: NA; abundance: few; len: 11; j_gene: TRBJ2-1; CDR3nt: TGTGCCAGCAGTAACGACAATGAGCAGTTCTTC; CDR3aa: CASSNDNEQFF
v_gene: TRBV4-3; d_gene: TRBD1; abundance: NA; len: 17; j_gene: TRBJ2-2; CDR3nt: TGCGCCAGCAGCCAAGATCGCGGCAGGGGGCTAGGCGGGGAGCTGTTTTTT; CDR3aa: CASSQDRGRGLGGELFF
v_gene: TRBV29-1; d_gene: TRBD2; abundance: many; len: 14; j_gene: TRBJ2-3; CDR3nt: TGCAGCGTCACAGCGGGGGGTGGTGGAGATACGCAGTATTTT; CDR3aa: CSVTAGGGGDTQYF
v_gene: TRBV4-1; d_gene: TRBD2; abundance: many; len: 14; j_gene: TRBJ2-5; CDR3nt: TGCGCCAGCAGCCAAGCGGGAGGGCAAGAGACCCAGTACTTC; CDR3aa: CASSQAGGQETQYF
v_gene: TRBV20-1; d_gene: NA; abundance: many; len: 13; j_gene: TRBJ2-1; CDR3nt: TGCAGTGCTCAGGTCCTGACTAGTAATGAGCAGTTCTTC; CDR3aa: CSAQVLTSNEQFF
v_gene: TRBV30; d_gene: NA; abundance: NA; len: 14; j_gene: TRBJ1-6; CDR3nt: TGTGCCTGGAGGCAGGGGTTCACCAATTCACCCCTCCACTTT; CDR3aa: CAWRQGFTNSPLHF
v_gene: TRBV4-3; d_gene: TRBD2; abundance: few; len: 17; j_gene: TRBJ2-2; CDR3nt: TGCGCCAGCAGCCAGCATAGCGGGGGGGCGGACACCGGGGAGCTGTTTTTT; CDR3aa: CASSQHSGGADTGELFF
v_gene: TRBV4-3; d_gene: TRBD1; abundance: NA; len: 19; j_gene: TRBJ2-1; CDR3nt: TGCGCCAGCAGCCCACTTCCTCGAGTCCAGGGGGCTGTCTACAATGAGCAGTTCTTC; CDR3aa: CASSPLPRVQGAVYNEQFF
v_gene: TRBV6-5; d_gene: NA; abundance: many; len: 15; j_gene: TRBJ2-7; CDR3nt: TGTGCCAGCAGCAACTTGTGGGATGAGAGCTACGAGCAGTACTTC; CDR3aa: CASSNLWDESYEQYF
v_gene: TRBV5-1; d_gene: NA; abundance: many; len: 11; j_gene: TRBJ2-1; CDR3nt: TGCGCCAGTTTCGACTACAATGAGCAGTTCTTC; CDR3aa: CASFDYNEQFF
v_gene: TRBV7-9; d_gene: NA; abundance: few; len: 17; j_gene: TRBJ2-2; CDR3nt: TGTGCCAGCAGCTTACGATTTTTTCGTACCAACACCGGGGAGCTGTTTTTT; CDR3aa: CASSLRFFRTNTGELFF
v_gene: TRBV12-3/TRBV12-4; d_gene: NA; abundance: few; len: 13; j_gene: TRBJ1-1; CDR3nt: TGTGCCAGCAGCATAACAATGAACACTGAAGCTTTCTTT; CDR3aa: CASSITMNTEAFF
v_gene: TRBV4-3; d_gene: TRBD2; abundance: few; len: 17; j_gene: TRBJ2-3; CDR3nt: TGCGCCAGCAGCCAAGATTGGGGCGGGAGGAGGACAGATACGCAGTATTTT; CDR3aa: CASSQDWGGRRTDTQYF
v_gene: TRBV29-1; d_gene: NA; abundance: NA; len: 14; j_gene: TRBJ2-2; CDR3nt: TGCAGCGTTAAGGACCCCGGCGACGCCGGGGAGCTGTTTTTT; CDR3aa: CSVKDPGDAGELFF
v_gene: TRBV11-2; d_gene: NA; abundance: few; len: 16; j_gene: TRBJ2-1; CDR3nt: TGTGCCAGCAGCCTAGTAAGCGCCATGGATCCCAATGAGCAGTTCTTC; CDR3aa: CASSLVSAMDPNEQFF
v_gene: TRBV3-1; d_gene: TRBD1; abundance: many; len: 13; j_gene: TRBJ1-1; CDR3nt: TGTGCCAGCAGCCAATCAGGGGGGACTGAAGCTTTCTTT; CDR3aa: CASSQSGGTEAFF
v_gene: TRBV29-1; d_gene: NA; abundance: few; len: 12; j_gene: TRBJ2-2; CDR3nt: TGCAGCGTTACTCGGGACACCGGGGAGCTGTTTTTT; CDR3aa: CSVTRDTGELFF
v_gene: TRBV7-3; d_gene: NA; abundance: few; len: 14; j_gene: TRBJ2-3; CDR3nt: TGTGCCAGCAGCATCGACGGGGCCACAGATACGCAGTATTTT; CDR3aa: CASSIDGATDTQYF
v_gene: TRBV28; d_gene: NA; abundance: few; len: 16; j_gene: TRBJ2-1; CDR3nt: TGTGCCAGCAGTACCCGGGGAGGAGGCACCTACAATGAGCAGTTCTTC; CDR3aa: CASSTRGGGTYNEQFF
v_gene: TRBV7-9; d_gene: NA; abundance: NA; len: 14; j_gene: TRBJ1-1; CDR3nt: TGTGCCAGCAGCTTAGCCGGGACGAACACTGAAGCTTTCTTT; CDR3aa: CASSLAGTNTEAFF
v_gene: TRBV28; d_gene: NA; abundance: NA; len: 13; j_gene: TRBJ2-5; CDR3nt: TGTGCCAGCACGAGTAACACGTTGGAGACCCAGTACTTC; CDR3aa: CASTSNTLETQYF
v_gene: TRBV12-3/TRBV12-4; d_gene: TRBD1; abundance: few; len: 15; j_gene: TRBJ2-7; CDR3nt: TGTGCCAGCAGTTCACCCGGGACAGGGACCTACGAGCAGTACTTC; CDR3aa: CASSSPGTGTYEQYF
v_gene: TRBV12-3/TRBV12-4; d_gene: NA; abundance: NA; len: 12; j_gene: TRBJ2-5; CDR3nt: TGTGCCAGCAGTTTAGAGAGCGAGACCCAGTACTTC; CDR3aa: CASSLESETQYF
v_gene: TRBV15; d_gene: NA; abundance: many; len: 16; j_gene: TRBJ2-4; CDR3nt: TGTGCCACCAGCAGACCAGGGACAAGAGCCAAAAACATTCAGTACTTC; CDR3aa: CATSRPGTRAKNIQYF
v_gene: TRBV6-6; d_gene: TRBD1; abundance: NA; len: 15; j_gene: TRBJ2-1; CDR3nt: TGTGCCAGCAGTTCCGGGACAGGGGGAAATAATGAGCAGTTCTTC; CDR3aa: CASSSGTGGNNEQFF
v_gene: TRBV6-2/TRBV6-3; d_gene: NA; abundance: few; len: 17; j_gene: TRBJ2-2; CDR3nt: TGTGCCAGCAGCACTCCCTCTGGGCGGGGCGGCACCGGGGAGCTGTTTTTT; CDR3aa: CASSTPSGRGGTGELFF
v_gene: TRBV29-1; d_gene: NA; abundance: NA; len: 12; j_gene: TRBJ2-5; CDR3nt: TGCAGCGTTGAATGGGGACGAGAGACCCAGTACTTC; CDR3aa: CSVEWGRETQYF